Shown below are 23 T cell receptor beta chains from a single sample sequenced in a study of blood T cell repertoires in COVID-19 (dated by TCRdb to about 2020). Libraries came from the immunoSEQ multiplex PCR assay. TCRdb carries this immuneACCESS record with in-frame sequences only. Its versions omit some clonotypes, under half of them owing to an unresolved V gene in the studies checked, with the rest unexplained. The sample profile shows approximately 96,000 clones; roughly 80% of them were found once. The ten largest clones capture around 10% of the sample. The sequencing sample was made of peripheral blood. These receptors all come from a woman of 80 years or more with acute or convalescent COVID-19.

This clone was picked up a small number of times. The chain links TRBV11-2 to TRBJ1-2; a possible D gene is TRBD1 (6 bases). The CDR3 has 14 amino acids. Trimming stripped 5 bases from V and 8 bases from J, with 18 bases between. CDR1 and CDR2 (germline): SGHAT, FQNNGV. CDR3: CASSAVTGSSGYTF. Here the CDR3 DNA reads TGTGCCAGCAGCGCCGTAACAGGGAGTTCCGGCTACACCTTC.

V gene TRBV20-1 combines with J gene TRBJ2-7; tentative D call: TRBD2 (5 bases). With 7 bases removed from V and 6 bases from J, the gap between germline ends came to 13 bases. Germline loops: CDR1 DFQATT, CDR2 SNEGSKA (reference sequence). The CDR3 loop spans 11 amino acids. This CDR3 is CSVETGIEQYV. Here the CDR3 DNA reads TGCAGTGTCGAGACCGGGATCGAGCAGTACGTC.

The chain combines TRBV7-8 with TRBJ2-1, with D unclear. Per germline, CDR1 SGHVS and CDR2 FQNEAQ. The V gene lost 3 bases and the J gene lost 5 bases, with 8 bases spanning the gap. The CDR3 spans 13 residues. The CDR3 DNA follows: TGTGCCAGCAGCTTTCCCCTAAACAATGAGCAGTTCTTC. Amino acid sequence: CASSFPLNNEQFF.

A single count supports this clone. The J gene is TRBJ2-7, the V gene TRBV5-4; 7 bases agree with TRBD1. The CDR3 is made up of 13 amino acids. The germline CDR1 and CDR2 sequences are SGHNT and YYREEE (reference sequence). The V gene end was trimmed by 3 bases and the J gene end by 6 bases; junction bases not matched to a gene: 6. The CDR3, as DNA: TGTGCCAGCAGCTCGGGACAGTCGGCCGAGCAGTACTTC. Translation gives CASSSGQSAEQYF.

V and J are TRBV7-2 and TRBJ2-1; the match to TRBD1 covers 7 bases. The CDR3 runs 16 residues. V trimming: 6 bases; J trimming: 0 bases; junction bases outside the gene matches: 8. The germline V gene has CDR1 SGHTA and CDR2 FQGNSA. The CDR3 DNA reads as TGTGCCAGCAGGCCGGGACAGCGAAGCTCCTACAATGAGCAGTTCTTC. Translated: CASRPGQRSSYNEQFF.

The rearrangement links TRBV18 to TRBJ1-1; TRBD1 matches at 7 bases. The CDR3 sequence is 15 residues long. The junction had 6 bases not matched to a gene; V was cut back by 1 base and J by 4 bases. Looked up from germline, CDR1 is KGHSH and CDR2 is LQKENI. CDR3 bases: TGTGCCAGCTCACCACGGAGGGGGCAGGTCACTGAAGCTTTCTTT. It specifies CASSPRRGQVTEAFF.

The V gene is TRBV3-1 (or the pseudogene TRBV3-2), the J gene TRBJ2-3; TRBD2 aligns across 7 bases. This CDR3 spans 15 amino acids. V lost 1 base to trimming and J lost 6 bases; unmatched junction nucleotides: 7. The germline gives CDR1 LGHDT, CDR2 YNNKEL (reference sequence). For the CDR3, the DNA is TGTGCCAGCAGCCAAGCCCCCGGGGGGAGCGATACGCAGTATTTT. Translated: CASSQAPGGSDTQYF.

The J gene is TRBJ1-4, the V gene TRBV18, with TRBD1 matching over 8 bases. This CDR3 contains 15 residues. Germline-derived CDR1 and CDR2 are KGHSH and LQKENI. Losses at the gene ends were 6 bases for V and 5 bases for J; bases not matched to a gene: 8. The CDR3 region has the DNA TGTGCCAGCTCCAGTGGACAGGGAGGGAATGAAAAACTGTTTTTT. Residues: CASSSGQGGNEKLFF.

This clone is medium-sized. The chain has TRBV12-5 and TRBJ2-7; possible D gene TRBD1, 7 bases. The V end was cut by 5 bases, the J end by 6 bases, with 23 bases between. The CDR3 has 16 amino acids. The germline V gene encodes CDR1 LGHNT and CDR2 FRNRAP. The CDR3 spells CASGPRLSRRGLEQYV. The CDR3 DNA reads TGTGCTAGTGGTCCTCGGCTCTCGAGGAGGGGGCTCGAGCAGTACGTC.

In this sample, this clone turned up once. The rearrangement links TRBV3-1 (or the pseudogene TRBV3-2) to TRBJ2-3, with TRBD2 matching 7 bases. Germline trimming cut 4 bases from V and 5 bases from J; bases unmatched to any gene: 3. The CDR3 loop spans 13 amino acids. Per germline, CDR1 LGHDT and CDR2 YNNKEL (reference sequence). DNA for the CDR3: TGTGCCAGCAGCCCAGGACTAGTAGATACGCAGTATTTT. Its translation: CASSPGLVDTQYF.

The chain uses TRBV7-2 and TRBJ1-4; a weak D match, TRBD1 (5 bases). The V end lost 5 bases, the J end lost 10 bases, and 14 bases lay between the germline ends. In germline, CDR1 is SGHTA, CDR2 FQGNSA. This CDR3 has 13 residues. The CDR3 nucleotides read TGTGCCAGCAGCCCCCAAGGGGCCCCAAAACTGTTTTTT. It translates to CASSPQGAPKLFF. Together with reference TRBV7-2 and TRBJ1-4, the CDR3 gives the full variable domain: GAGVSQSPSNKVTEKGKDVELRCDPISGHTALYWYRQSLGQGLEFLIYFQGNSAPDKSGLPSDRFSAERTGGSVSTLTIQRTQQEDSAVYLCASSPQGAPKLFFGSGTQLSVL.

J is TRBJ2-7 and V is TRBV5-5; the D is unclear. The germline gives CDR1 SGHKS, CDR2 YYEKEE (reference sequence). The V and J ends lost 1 base and 1 base respectively, with 9 bases between them. This CDR3 is built from 14 residues. The CDR3 reads CASSLRLQSYEQYF. The CDR3 DNA reads TGTGCCAGCAGCTTGAGGTTACAGTCCTACGAGCAGTACTTC.

The CDR3, as DNA: TGCGCCAGCAGCTTGGCCGGCCAGGCGCGGGGCACAGATACGCAGTATTTT. Translating gives CASSLAGQARGTDTQYF. J is TRBJ2-3 and V is TRBV5-1, with a weak D call TRBD2 (5 bases). Trimming removed 0 bases at V and 1 base at J, with 15 bases between. Germline loops: CDR1 SGHRS, CDR2 YFSETQ. CDR3 length: 17 residues.

V usage is TRBV5-1 and J usage is TRBJ1-4; D uncertain. This CDR3 region has 15 residues. CDR1 and CDR2 from the germline V gene are SGHRS and YFSETQ. V dropped 2 bases and J dropped 0 bases, with 8 bases sitting between them. The CDR3: CASSLLTATNEKLFF. The CDR3 nucleotides read TGCGCCAGCAGCTTACTCACTGCAACTAATGAAAAACTGTTTTTT.

This clone has a handful of counts. CDR3 loop: CASCQGGTEAFF. CDR3 nucleotides: TGTGCCAGCTGTCAGGGGGGCACTGAAGCTTTCTTT. The chain recombines TRBV28 with TRBJ1-1; 7 bases line up with TRBD1. With V trimmed by 8 bases and J by 4 bases, 4 bases remained unmatched. The V gene's germline CDR1 is MDHEN and CDR2 SYDVKM. The CDR3 loop spans 12 amino acids.

This clone appeared a few times. This rearrangement joins TRBV21-1 to TRBJ1-3. TRBV21-1 is deemed a pseudogene. CDR3 length: 16 amino acids. The DNA of the CDR3 is TGTGCCATCCGCGTTGAGGGATATCCTCGTGGAAACACCATATATTTT. Translated, it gives CAIRVEGYPRGNTIYF.

This clone came up a few times. The rearrangement joins TRBV4-3 to TRBJ2-1; TRBD2 matches at 13 bases. Germline V gene sequence: CDR1 LGHNA, CDR2 YSLEER. The V gene end was trimmed by 4 bases and the J gene end by 8 bases; junction bases not matched to a gene: 8. The CDR3 runs 16 residues. CDR3 sequence reads: CASSPGTSGVSDEQFF. The CDR3 DNA reads as TGCGCCAGCAGCCCCGGGACTAGCGGGGTAAGTGATGAGCAGTTCTTC.

The V gene is TRBV7-9, the J gene TRBJ2-1; 7 bases line up with TRBD2. J gave up 4 bases and V 5 bases, and 5 bases lay outside the gene matches. The CDR3 is 14 amino acids. Looked up from germline, CDR1 is SEHNR and CDR2 is FQNEAQ (reference sequence). The CDR3 DNA follows: TGTGCCAGCAGCAAGGGACTACAATACAATGAGCAGTTCTTC. Its translation: CASSKGLQYNEQFF.

The chain links TRBV4-1 to TRBJ2-5; the match to TRBD1 covers 7 bases. The CDR3 sequence is 15 residues long. J was trimmed by 2 bases and V by 5 bases; bases with no gene match: 8. CDR1 is MGHRA and CDR2 is YSYEKL in the germline V gene. CDR3 in amino acids: CASSDRTGFQETQYF. CDR3 nucleotide sequence: TGCGCCAGCAGCGACCGGACAGGTTTTCAAGAGACCCAGTACTTC.

The V and J genes are TRBV7-9 and TRBJ2-6, with a weak D call TRBD2 (6 bases). The CDR3 loop spans 18 amino acids. Trimming removed 6 bases from V and 0 bases from J, with 18 bases in between. In germline, CDR1 is SEHNR, CDR2 FQNEAQ (reference sequence). The CDR3 region is CASRGSGTFGSGANVLTF. As DNA, the CDR3 is TGTGCCAGCAGGGGATCCGGGACTTTCGGCTCTGGGGCCAACGTCCTGACTTTC. Filled out from reference TRBV7-9 and TRBJ2-6, the complete variable domain reads DTGVSQNPRHKITKRGQNVTFRCDPISEHNRLYWYRQTLGQGPEFLTYFQNEAQLEKSRLLSDRFSAERPKGSFSTLEIQRTEQGDSAMYLCASRGSGTFGSGANVLTFGAGSRLTVL.

This clone is a singleton in its sample. This chain joins TRBV7-2 and TRBJ2-5; 8 bases align to TRBD1. Unmatched junction bases numbered 15, after V lost 8 bases and J lost 4 bases. This CDR3 region has 16 residues. Germline V gene data show CDR1 as SGHTA and CDR2 as FQGNSA. The CDR3 protein is CASGSPSTGTGETQYF. The CDR3 coding sequence is TGTGCCAGCGGAAGCCCATCAACCGGGACAGGAGAGACCCAGTACTTC.

This clone was observed a few times. The rearrangement joins TRBV7-9 to TRBJ1-2; D unresolved. Between the trimmed V and J ends, which lost 5 bases and 7 bases, there was a span of 14 bases. The CDR3 is made up of 13 amino acids. The germline V gene has CDR1 SEHNR and CDR2 FQNEAQ (reference sequence). This chain's CDR3 is CASSRGAIFGYTF. DNA for the CDR3: TGTGCCAGCAGCCGAGGTGCCATCTTTGGCTACACCTTC.

The sample holds many counts of this clone. The V and J genes are TRBV19 and TRBJ1-5, with D tentatively TRBD1 (6 bases). V lost 3 bases and J 0 bases, leaving 15 bases between the germline ends. This CDR3 comprises 17 residues. Germline V gene data show CDR1 as LNHDA and CDR2 as SQIVND (reference sequence). The CDR3 DNA reads as TGTGCCAGTAGTATGGGGCAGGGGCTGTATAGCAATCAGCCCCAGCATTTT. This gives the protein CASSMGQGLYSNQPQHF.